The rows below give T cell receptor beta chains drawn from one sample of a study of T-cell memory formation after mild COVID-19. Via MiXCR, TCRdb re-called the 5' RACE reads, giving one row per CDR3 protein. The sample holds 190,000 or so distinct CDR3 sequences, 27% seen once. The material sequenced was PBMCs or a T cell subset sorted from them (not recorded which). The receptors were gathered from an adult woman who had mild COVID-19 (a few samples of this study predate the infection). Cell type and time point are not known. The CDR3 runs from the conserved cysteine through the conserved F or W. A D gene is named only where the DNA matches it firmly. Some rows have no size entry. The others give once, few or many, or a class for an expanded clone.

j_call | d_call | cdr3_length | clone_size | v_call | cdr3_aa | cdr3_nt
TRBJ1-4 | NA | 12 | once | TRBV7-4 | CASSVQNEKLFF | TGTGCCAGCAGTGTCCAGAATGAAAAACTGTTTTTT
TRBJ1-2 | NA | 15 | NA | TRBV20-1 | CSASISSLMWSGYTF | TGCAGTGCTAGTATATCCAGCCTAATGTGGTCTGGCTACACCTTC
TRBJ2-7 | NA | 19 | many | TRBV5-1 | CASSLVYGSRTTDSYEQYF | TGCGCCAGCAGCTTGGTTTATGGGAGCCGAACTACCGACTCCTACGAGCAGTACTTC
TRBJ2-5 | TRBD1 | 16 | NA | TRBV29-1 | CSVEFPGTGVRGTQYF | TGCAGCGTTGAGTTCCCCGGGACAGGGGTCCGTGGGACCCAGTACTTC
TRBJ1-6 | TRBD1 | 14 | NA | TRBV27 | CASSLTGDNSPLHF | TGTGCCAGCAGTCTCACAGGGGATAATTCACCCCTCCACTTT
TRBJ1-1 | NA | 15 | NA | TRBV5-1 | CASSLEPQGGTEAFF | TGCGCCAGCAGCTTGGAGCCGCAGGGAGGGACTGAAGCTTTCTTT
TRBJ2-3 | TRBD1 | 13 | few | TRBV6-5 | CAISGGPGDTQYF | TGTGCCATCTCAGGGGGCCCGGGAGATACGCAGTATTTT
TRBJ2-7 | NA | 14 | few | TRBV6-5 | CASSSSQVRYEQYF | TGTGCCAGCAGTTCCTCACAGGTCAGATACGAGCAGTACTTC
TRBJ2-2 | NA | 14 | few | TRBV30 | CAWSWMGVTGELFF | TGTGCCTGGAGTTGGATGGGAGTCACCGGGGAGCTGTTTTTT
TRBJ2-7 | TRBD1 | 13 | few | TRBV6-2/TRBV6-3 | CAILGQGFYEQYF | TGTGCCATCCTGGGACAGGGATTCTACGAGCAGTACTTC
TRBJ2-1 | NA | 15 | few | TRBV7-2 | CASSLEGTDDNEQFF | TGTGCCAGCAGCTTAGAGGGGACTGACGACAATGAGCAGTTCTTC
TRBJ1-1 | NA | 18 | NA | TRBV12-3/TRBV12-4 | CASTRGGEGICMNTEAFF | TGTGCCAGCACCCGAGGCGGGGAAGGGATCTGCATGAACACTGAAGCTTTCTTT
TRBJ1-2 | NA | 14 | many | TRBV7-2 | CASSLNRGGHGYTF | TGTGCCAGCAGCTTAAACCGTGGCGGACATGGCTACACCTTC
TRBJ2-3 | TRBD2 | 14 | NA | TRBV20-1 | CSIARGGAGDTQYF | TGCAGTATTGCCCGCGGGGGGGCCGGAGATACGCAGTATTTT
TRBJ1-1 | NA | 13 | few | TRBV7-2 | CASSRWTDTEAFF | TGTGCCAGCAGCAGATGGACCGACACTGAAGCTTTCTTT
TRBJ2-6 | TRBD1 | 15 | few | TRBV5-5 | CASSFRQGWANVLTF | TGTGCCAGCAGCTTCAGACAGGGGTGGGCCAACGTCCTGACTTTC
TRBJ2-7 | NA | 13 | NA | TRBV6-5 | CASSYGQGVEQYF | TGTGCCAGCAGTTACGGTCAGGGCGTCGAGCAGTACTTC
TRBJ1-1 | NA | 14 | few | TRBV25-1 | CASSERGLDTEAFF | TGTGCCAGCAGTGAGAGGGGATTGGACACTGAAGCTTTCTTT
TRBJ1-1 | NA | 13 | few | TRBV5-1 | CASSREQNTEAFF | TGCGCCAGCAGCCGAGAGCAGAACACTGAAGCTTTCTTT
TRBJ2-5 | NA | 14 | few | TRBV12-3/TRBV12-4 | CASSFMFGQETQYF | TGTGCCAGCAGTTTTATGTTTGGACAAGAGACCCAGTACTTC
TRBJ2-2 | TRBD2 | 13 | NA | TRBV20-1 | CSAGGLAGGELFF | TGCAGTGCTGGGGGACTAGCGGGCGGGGAGCTGTTTTTT
TRBJ2-1 | NA | 14 | NA | TRBV4-2 | CASSQDSGQRAQFF | TGTGCCAGCAGCCAAGATTCGGGGCAGCGGGCGCAGTTCTTC
TRBJ1-1 | TRBD1 | 14 | NA | TRBV5-1 | CASRLGQGFTEAFF | TGCGCCAGCAGACTCGGACAGGGGTTCACTGAAGCTTTCTTT
TRBJ2-1 | NA | 16 | NA | TRBV5-1 | CASSWPSTGAKNEQFF | TGCGCCAGCAGCTGGCCCTCTACGGGAGCGAAGAATGAGCAGTTCTTC